This T cell receptor beta chain is drawn from a study of cytotoxic CD8 clonotypes in ibrutinib-treated CLL. Across the whole study: Investigators reported roughly 25 partial and 2 complete responses; after median about six years, roughly 15 patients remained remitted and roughly 12 progressed. Median treatment time before response sampling was 12 months, range 6 to 36. Among the samples, the mean was roughly 260,000 productive templates and 75,000 to 95,000 productive rearrangements.

TCRdb's copy holds only in-frame clones and misses some; the assay was immunoSEQ multiplex PCR. This repertoire shows 150,000 or so clones, more than 75% found once; its top ten account for roughly 2%. This sample comprised PBMCs, obtained after 12 months of ibrutinib treatment. This sequence was found in a human donor with chronic lymphocytic leukemia.

The CDR3, as DNA: TGTGCCAGCTCAGGGACAGGGCTGGGGGAAAACATTCAGTACTTC. Its translation: CASSGTGLGENIQYF. The V gene is TRBV18, the J gene TRBJ2-4, with 9 bases lining up with TRBD1. The CDR3 loop spans 15 amino acids. CDR1 is KGHSH, CDR2 LQKENI, per germline. The V and J ends lost 5 bases and 5 bases, in that order; junction bases with no gene match: 7.